This entry lists 28 T cell receptor beta chains sequenced from one sample in a study of control samples from healthy donors and cancer patients. Method: immunoSEQ multiplex PCR; TCRdb's copy keeps in-frame clones and lacks some. Of around 95,000 clones in the sample, approximately 84% were seen once. What was sequenced was blood. The receptors here all came from a woman in her forties or fifties in good health.

V is TRBV7-3 and J is TRBJ2-2, with 11 bases fitting TRBD2. The germline V gene encodes CDR1 SGHTA and CDR2 FQGTGA. This CDR3 spans 17 amino acids. V lost 5 bases to trimming and J lost 0 bases; unmatched junction nucleotides: 5. CDR3 amino acids: CASSPGTSGANTGELFF. The CDR3 DNA is TGTGCCAGCAGCCCGGGGACTAGCGGTGCGAACACCGGGGAGCTGTTTTTT. Full variable domain (rest looked up from reference TRBV7-3 and TRBJ2-2): GAGVSQTPSNKVTEKGKYVELRCDPISGHTALYWYRQSLGQGPEFLIYFQGTGAADDSGLPNDRFFAVRPEGSVSTLKIQRTERGDSAVYLCASSPGTSGANTGELFFGEGSRLTVL.

The chain joins TRBV4-3 to TRBJ1-1; D not resolved. CDR3 size: 15 residues. Trimming took 1 base from V and 10 from J, leaving 19 bases between them. The germline gives CDR1 LGHNA, CDR2 YSLEER. CDR3 coding DNA: TGCGCCAGCAGCCAAGGCCTAGGACCCAACTATCCAGCTTTCTTT. It encodes CASSQGLGPNYPAFF.

The gene calls are TRBV19 and TRBJ2-2, with TRBD2 matching 9 bases. The germline V gene has CDR1 LNHDA and CDR2 SQIVND (reference sequence). The CDR3 runs to 17 residues. J gave up 1 base and V 2 bases, and 5 bases lay outside the gene matches. The CDR3 is CASSIRVTSGNTGELFF. For the CDR3, the DNA is TGTGCCAGTAGTATACGGGTGACTAGCGGGAACACCGGGGAGCTGTTTTTT.

V and J are TRBV4-1 and TRBJ2-7, with TRBD2 matching 8 bases. The V gene's germline CDR1 is MGHRA and CDR2 YSYEKL. This CDR3 spans 17 amino acids. Trimming took 1 base from V and 6 from J; bases not matched to a gene: 14. The CDR3 here is CASSQGIVRGGPSEQYF. As DNA, the CDR3 is TGCGCCAGCAGCCAAGGAATAGTGCGCGGGGGGCCTAGCGAGCAGTACTTC.

V and J are TRBV28 and TRBJ1-2; D not resolved. The CDR3 runs to 12 residues. Trimming removed 5 bases from V and 1 base from J, with 5 bases in between. CDR1 and CDR2 from the germline V gene are MDHEN and SYDVKM. CDR3 sequence reads: CASSLLNYGYTF. The CDR3 DNA reads as TGTGCCAGCAGTCTTCTTAACTATGGCTACACCTTC.

This clone was detected once. This chain links TRBV5-1 with TRBJ1-2; 9 bases agree with TRBD1. This CDR3 region has 16 residues. V was clipped by 4 bases and J by 4 bases; unmatched bases: 11. Germline V gives CDR1 SGHRS, CDR2 YFSETQ. The CDR3 region is CASSPGGQGRSYGYTF. DNA for the CDR3: TGCGCCAGCAGCCCGGGAGGACAGGGGCGATCCTATGGCTACACCTTC.

This chain connects TRBV9 to TRBJ1-1, with D unclear. Trimming pared 1 base from V and 1 base from J, leaving 14 bases between. The CDR3 contains 16 residues. Germline CDR1 and CDR2: SGDLS and YYNGEE. The CDR3 DNA reads TGTGCCAGCAGCGTAACCAAAGGAACAGCGAACACTGAAGCTTTCTTT. Translation: CASSVTKGTANTEAFF.

The gene calls are TRBV27 and TRBJ1-6; TRBD1 matches 7 bases. The CDR3 has 13 amino acids. Germline V gene lookup returns CDR1 MNHEY and CDR2 SMNVEV (reference sequence). Trimming cost V 6 bases and J 9 bases; bases outside gene matches: 5. CDR3 sequence reads: CASRPDRVSPLHF. In DNA, the CDR3 is TGTGCCAGCAGACCTGACAGGGTTTCACCCCTCCACTTT.

The chain has TRBV7-9 and TRBJ1-5; perhaps TRBD1 as D (5 bases). Germline V gene data show CDR1 as SEHNR and CDR2 as FQNEAQ (reference sequence). With 5 bases removed from V and 5 bases from J, the gap between germline ends came to 13 bases. The CDR3 is 14 amino acids. The CDR3 reads CASSPWGVDQPQHF. The CDR3 DNA follows: TGTGCCAGCAGCCCGTGGGGGGTGGATCAGCCCCAGCATTTT.

This chain links TRBV6-5 with TRBJ2-1; 9 nucleotides match TRBD2. The CDR3 is 15 residues long. Germline loops: CDR1 MNHEY, CDR2 SVGAGI. V trimming: 7 bases; J trimming: 4 bases; junction bases outside the gene matches: 8. CDR3 sequence: CASNPSGTYYNEQFF. The CDR3, as DNA: TGTGCCAGCAACCCTAGCGGGACCTATTACAATGAGCAGTTCTTC.

The J gene is TRBJ2-2, the V gene TRBV7-3; perhaps TRBD2 as D (5 bases). CDR1 and CDR2 (germline): SGHTA, FQGTGA. Trimming took 1 base from V and 0 from J, leaving 12 bases between them. The CDR3 length is 17 residues. The DNA of the CDR3 is TGTGCCAGCAGCTTAAGGGGAATCGGGACGAACACCGGGGAGCTGTTTTTT. As protein: CASSLRGIGTNTGELFF.

The chain carries TRBV19 and TRBJ2-1; D remains ambiguous. This CDR3 is built from 10 residues. From germline, CDR1 is LNHDA and CDR2 SQIVND (reference sequence). V lost 8 bases to trimming and J lost 7 bases, with 6 bases between them. CDR3 DNA: TGTGCCAGTGGGAATAATGAGCAGTTCTTC. Its translation: CASGNNEQFF.

The chain is built from TRBV23-1 and TRBJ2-7, with 9 bases fitting TRBD1. TRBV23-1 is classed as an ORF, of uncertain function. The length of the CDR3 is 15 residues. CDR3 nucleotides: TGCGCCAGCAGTGAATCACCGGGACAGGGTTGCGAGCAGTACGTC. Encoded protein: CASSESPGQGCEQYV.

The gene calls are TRBV19 and TRBJ2-7; 10 positions match TRBD1. CDR3 length equals 16 residues. Losses at the gene ends were 6 bases for V and 0 bases for J; bases not matched to a gene: 8. From germline, CDR1 is LNHDA and CDR2 SQIVND (reference sequence). The CDR3 loop is CASSRRTGGSSYEQYF. The CDR3, as DNA: TGTGCCAGTAGCCGCCGGACAGGGGGAAGCTCCTACGAGCAGTACTTC.

The chain employs TRBV10-3 and TRBJ1-6, with 7 bases fitting TRBD1. The length of the CDR3 is 16 residues. Germline CDR1 is ENHRY and CDR2 is SYGVKD. Losses at the gene ends were 0 bases for V and 3 bases for J; bases not matched to a gene: 2. The CDR3 nucleotides read TGTGCCATCAGTGAGTCAGGGGGCGGCTATAATTCACCCCTCCACTTT. Encoded protein: CAISESGGGYNSPLHF.

The chain couples TRBV18 to TRBJ2-5; D might be TRBD2 (5 bases). Germline values: CDR1 KGHSH, CDR2 LQKENI. The CDR3 length is 13 residues. Trimming took 5 bases from V and 9 from J, leaving 16 bases between them. The CDR3 region has the DNA TGTGCCAGCTCAATGGGCGGGCCGGAGGCCCAGTACTTC. Protein product: CASSMGGPEAQYF.

The V and J genes are TRBV18 and TRBJ2-2; 7 positions agree with TRBD1. The germline CDR1 and CDR2 sequences are KGHSH and LQKENI. V was pared by 4 bases and J by 1 base, with 3 bases of the junction left unmatched. The CDR3 is made up of 15 amino acids. CDR3 DNA: TGTGCCAGCTCACTCCGACAGGGGAACACCGGGGAGCTGTTTTTT. This sequence encodes CASSLRQGNTGELFF.

The chain combines TRBV5-1 with TRBJ2-7, with D unclear. V gave up 0 bases and J gave up 3 bases, with 7 bases separating them. Looked up from germline, CDR1 is SGHRS and CDR2 is YFSETQ. CDR3 length: 13 amino acids. The CDR3 is CASSLGAFYEQYF. The CDR3 region has the DNA TGCGCCAGCAGCTTGGGGGCATTCTACGAGCAGTACTTC.

This chain joins TRBV7-2 and TRBJ2-3; no reliable D call. Trimming took 2 bases from V and 0 from J, leaving 15 bases between them. Germline CDR1 reads SGHTA; CDR2 reads FQGNSA. The CDR3 has 17 amino acids. In nucleotides, the CDR3 is TGTGCCAGCAGCTTACGCTCCTCCGGCAGTAGCACAGATACGCAGTATTTT. It yields the protein CASSLRSSGSSTDTQYF.

V is TRBV6-2 or TRBV6-3 and J is TRBJ2-1; D is tentatively TRBD1 or TRBD2 (5 bases each). Germline CDR1 MNHEY, CDR2 SVGEGT. The CDR3 is made up of 14 amino acids. Trimming cost V 5 bases and J 2 bases, with 10 bases left between them. The DNA for the CDR3 is TGTGCCAGCAGTAACACGGGACCCTACAATGAGCAGTTCTTC. Protein: CASSNTGPYNEQFF.

V gene TRBV5-6 combines with J gene TRBJ1-5; perhaps TRBD1 as D (5 bases). CDR1 and CDR2 (germline): SGHDT, YYEEEE. Trimming took 2 bases from V and 2 from J, leaving 14 bases between them. The CDR3 loop spans 16 amino acids. In DNA form, the CDR3 reads TGTGCCAGCAGCTTATGGGGGAATAGGGGCAATCAGCCCCAGCATTTT. Protein product: CASSLWGNRGNQPQHF.

This rearrangement joins TRBV6-5 to TRBJ1-2; D call uncertain. Between the trimmed V and J ends, which lost 1 base and 4 bases, there was a span of 10 bases. The germline CDR1 and CDR2 sequences are MNHEY and SVGAGI. The CDR3 runs to 14 residues. In DNA, the CDR3 is TGTGCCAGCAGTTACTACAGCGGTGCCTATGGCTACACCTTC. Its translation is CASSYYSGAYGYTF.

The chain combines TRBV30 with TRBJ2-5, with TRBD2 matching over 12 bases. There are 17 residues in the CDR3. The V and J ends lost 0 bases and 3 bases, in that order; junction bases with no gene match: 8. Germline CDR1 reads GTSNPN; CDR2 reads SVGIG (reference sequence). CDR3 sequence (DNA): TGTGCCTGGAGTGTAAGAGTAGGACTAGCGGGAAAAGAGACCCAGTACTTC. Its protein product is CAWSVRVGLAGKETQYF. Using reference TRBV30 and TRBJ2-5 for the parts outside the CDR3, the full variable domain is SQTIHQWPATLVQPVGSPLSLECTVEGTSNPNLYWYRQAAGRGLQLLFYSVGIGQISSEVPQNLSASRPQDRQFILSSKKLLLSDSGFYLCAWSVRVGLAGKETQYFGPGTRLLVL.

The chain combines TRBV11-2 with TRBJ2-7; 9 positions agree with TRBD1. Germline CDR1 and CDR2: SGHAT and FQNNGV. The CDR3 loop spans 14 amino acids. The ends lost 5 bases at V and 1 base at J; junction bases unmatched: 3. CDR3 sequence: CASSRDRDSYEQYF. DNA for the CDR3: TGTGCCAGCAGCCGGGACAGGGATTCCTACGAGCAGTACTTC.

The chain recombines TRBV4-3 with TRBJ1-2; no definite D call. This CDR3 is built from 15 residues. The V end was cut by 1 base, the J end by 5 bases, with 14 bases between. Germline V gene sequence: CDR1 LGHNA, CDR2 YSLEER. As DNA, the CDR3 is TGCGCCAGCAGCCAAGGGCAGGTTAGAGCGTATGGCTACACCTTC. Its translation: CASSQGQVRAYGYTF.

The rearrangement joins TRBV3-1 (or the pseudogene TRBV3-2) to TRBJ1-3, with a tentative D call TRBD1 (5 bases). The length of the CDR3 is 15 residues. The germline gives CDR1 LGHDT, CDR2 YNNKEL (reference sequence). V was cut by 1 base and J by 4 bases, with 11 bases left in between. CDR3 amino acids: CASSQGTLGGNTIYF. In DNA, the CDR3 is TGTGCCAGCAGCCAAGGGACACTGGGGGGAAACACCATATATTTT.

V gene TRBV10-2 combines with J gene TRBJ1-5; TRBD1 is a possible D gene (6 bases). V dropped 4 bases and J dropped 7 bases, with 11 bases sitting between them. In germline, CDR1 is WSHSY, CDR2 SAAADI. The CDR3 has 13 amino acids. The CDR3, as DNA: TGCGCCAGCAGTGTAGGGGGGCGACAGCCCCAGCATTTT. It specifies CASSVGGRQPQHF.

The V and J genes are TRBV6-6 and TRBJ1-2; D not certain. V was pared by 4 bases and J by 8 bases, with 14 bases between. Germline loops: CDR1 MNHNY, CDR2 SVGAGI (reference sequence). CDR3 size: 13 residues. Written as DNA, the CDR3 is TGTGCCAGCAGTTTTGGACTTTACTGGGGCTACACCTTC. Translated, it gives CASSFGLYWGYTF.